This T cell receptor (beta chain) was recorded in a study of T cell responses to AZD1222 COVID-19 vaccine. Sequenced by immunoSEQ multiplex PCR; TCRdb stores in-frame clones only, minus some. Of roughly 120,000 clones in the sample, around 94% are singletons; the top ten hold approximately 7%. CDR1 and CDR2 (germline): SGHAT, FQNNGV. V was shortened by 1 base and J by 3 bases, with 10 bases between the two germline ends. The CDR3 totals 14 residues. The chain combines TRBV11-2 with TRBJ2-7; the D is unclear. The source of this sequence is an adult in good health. Sequenced here: peripheral blood, sampled on day 0 of AZD1222 vaccination. The CDR3 DNA reads as TGTGCCAGCAGCTTAGGGGCCAGGAGCTACGAGCAGTACTTC. Translated, it gives CASSLGARSYEQYF.